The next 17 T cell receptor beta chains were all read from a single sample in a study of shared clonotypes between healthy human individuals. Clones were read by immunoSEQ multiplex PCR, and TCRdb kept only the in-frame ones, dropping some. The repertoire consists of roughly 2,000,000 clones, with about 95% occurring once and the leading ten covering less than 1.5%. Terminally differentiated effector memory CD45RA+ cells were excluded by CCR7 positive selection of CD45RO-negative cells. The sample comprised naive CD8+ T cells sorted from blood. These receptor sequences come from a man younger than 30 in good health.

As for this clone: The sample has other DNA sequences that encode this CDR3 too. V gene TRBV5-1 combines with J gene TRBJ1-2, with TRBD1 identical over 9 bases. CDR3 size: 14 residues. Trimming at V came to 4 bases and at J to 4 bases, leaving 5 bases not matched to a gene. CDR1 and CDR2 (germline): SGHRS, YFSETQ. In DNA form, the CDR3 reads TGCGCCAGCAGCCTCACAGGGGGCGGCTATGGCTACACCTTC. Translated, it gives CASSLTGGGYGYTF.

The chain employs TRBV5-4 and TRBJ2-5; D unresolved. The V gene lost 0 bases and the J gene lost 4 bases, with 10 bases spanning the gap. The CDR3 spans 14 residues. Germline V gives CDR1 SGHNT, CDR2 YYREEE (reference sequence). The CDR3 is CASSLVDPAETQYF. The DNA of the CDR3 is TGTGCCAGCAGCTTGGTGGATCCGGCAGAGACCCAGTACTTC. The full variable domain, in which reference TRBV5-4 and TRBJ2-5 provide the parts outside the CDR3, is ETGVTQSPTHLIKTRGQQVTLRCSSQSGHNTVSWYQQALGQGPQFIFQYYREEENGRGNFPPRFSGLQFPNYSSELNVNALELDDSALYLCASSLVDPAETQYFGPGTRLLVL.

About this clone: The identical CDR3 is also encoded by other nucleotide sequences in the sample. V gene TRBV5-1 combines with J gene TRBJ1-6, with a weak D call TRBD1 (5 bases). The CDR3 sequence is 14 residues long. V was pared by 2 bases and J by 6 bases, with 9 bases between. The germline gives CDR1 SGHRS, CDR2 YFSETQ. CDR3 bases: TGCGCCAGCAGCTTTGGCCAGGGTAATTCACCCCTCCACTTT. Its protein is CASSFGQGNSPLHF.

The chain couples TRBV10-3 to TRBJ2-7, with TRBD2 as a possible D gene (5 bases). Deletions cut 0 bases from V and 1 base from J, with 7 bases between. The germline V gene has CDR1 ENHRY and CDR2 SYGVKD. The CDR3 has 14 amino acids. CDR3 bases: TGTGCCATCAGTGAGTCCCGGACTTCCTACGAGCAGTACTTC. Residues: CAISESRTSYEQYF.

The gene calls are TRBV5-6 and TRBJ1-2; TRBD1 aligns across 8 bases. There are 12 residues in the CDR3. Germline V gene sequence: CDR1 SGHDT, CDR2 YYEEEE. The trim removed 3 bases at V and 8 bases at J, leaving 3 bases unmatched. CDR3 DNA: TGTGCCAGCAGCTGGGGGACAGGCGGCTACACCTTC. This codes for CASSWGTGGYTF.

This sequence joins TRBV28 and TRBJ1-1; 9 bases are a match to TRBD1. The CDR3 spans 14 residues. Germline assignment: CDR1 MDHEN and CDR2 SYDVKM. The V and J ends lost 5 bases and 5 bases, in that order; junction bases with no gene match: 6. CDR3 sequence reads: CASSQTGGGTEAFF. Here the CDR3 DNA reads TGTGCCAGCAGTCAAACAGGGGGCGGAACTGAAGCTTTCTTT.

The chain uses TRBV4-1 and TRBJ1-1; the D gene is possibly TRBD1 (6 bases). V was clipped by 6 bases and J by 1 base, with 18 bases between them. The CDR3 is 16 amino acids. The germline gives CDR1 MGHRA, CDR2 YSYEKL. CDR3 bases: TGCGCCAGCAGAGGGACACCCTCCGAGGGGAACACTGAAGCTTTCTTT. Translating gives CASRGTPSEGNTEAFF.

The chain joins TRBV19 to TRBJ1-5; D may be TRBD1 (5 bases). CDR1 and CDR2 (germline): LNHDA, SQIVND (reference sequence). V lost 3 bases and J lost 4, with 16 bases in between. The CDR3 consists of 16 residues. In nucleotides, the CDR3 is TGTGCCAGTAGTATCCTCTGGGACGGAGGGAATCAGCCCCAGCATTTT. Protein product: CASSILWDGGNQPQHF.

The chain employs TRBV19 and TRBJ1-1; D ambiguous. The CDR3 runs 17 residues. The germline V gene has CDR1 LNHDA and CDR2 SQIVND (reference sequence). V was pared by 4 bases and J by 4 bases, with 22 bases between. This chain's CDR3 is CASSTPDAAQLVTEAFF. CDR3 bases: TGTGCCAGTAGTACACCCGACGCGGCACAGTTGGTCACTGAAGCTTTCTTT.

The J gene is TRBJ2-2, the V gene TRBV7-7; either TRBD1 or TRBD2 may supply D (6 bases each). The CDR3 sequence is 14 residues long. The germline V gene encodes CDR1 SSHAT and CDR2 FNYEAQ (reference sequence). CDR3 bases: TGTGCTAGCGGATGGACAGCGAACACCGGGGAGCTGTTTTTT. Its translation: CASGWTANTGELFF.

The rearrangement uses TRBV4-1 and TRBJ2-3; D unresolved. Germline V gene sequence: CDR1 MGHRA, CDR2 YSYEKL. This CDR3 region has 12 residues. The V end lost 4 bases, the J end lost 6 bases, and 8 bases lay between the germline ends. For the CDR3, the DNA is TGCGCCAGCAGCCCCACGGGCGATACGCAGTATTTT. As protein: CASSPTGDTQYF.

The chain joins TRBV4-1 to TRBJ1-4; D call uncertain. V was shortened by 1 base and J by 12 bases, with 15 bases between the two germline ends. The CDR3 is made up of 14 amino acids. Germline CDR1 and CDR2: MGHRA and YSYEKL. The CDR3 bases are TGCGCCAGCAGCCAAGTTGGGGTTGATAGGGAACTGTTTTTT. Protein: CASSQVGVDRELFF.

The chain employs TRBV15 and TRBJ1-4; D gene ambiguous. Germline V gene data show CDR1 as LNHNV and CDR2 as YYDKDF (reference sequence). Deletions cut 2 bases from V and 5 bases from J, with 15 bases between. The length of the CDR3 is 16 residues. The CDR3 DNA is TGTGCCACCAGCAGACCGTCTGACGGTAGAAATGAAAAACTGTTTTTT. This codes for CATSRPSDGRNEKLFF.

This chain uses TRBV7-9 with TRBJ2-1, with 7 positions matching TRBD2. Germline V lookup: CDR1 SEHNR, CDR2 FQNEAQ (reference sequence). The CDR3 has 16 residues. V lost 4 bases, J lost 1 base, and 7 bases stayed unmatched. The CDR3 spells CASSSSTGGSYNEQFF. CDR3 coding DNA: TGTGCCAGCAGCTCGTCGACGGGGGGATCCTACAATGAGCAGTTCTTC.

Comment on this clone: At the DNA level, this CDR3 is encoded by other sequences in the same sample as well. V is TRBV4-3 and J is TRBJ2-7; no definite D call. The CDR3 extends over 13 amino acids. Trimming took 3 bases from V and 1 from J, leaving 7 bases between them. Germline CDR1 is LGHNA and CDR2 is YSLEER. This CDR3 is CASSHSLSYEQYF. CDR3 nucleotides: TGCGCCAGCAGCCATAGTTTGTCCTACGAGCAGTACTTC.

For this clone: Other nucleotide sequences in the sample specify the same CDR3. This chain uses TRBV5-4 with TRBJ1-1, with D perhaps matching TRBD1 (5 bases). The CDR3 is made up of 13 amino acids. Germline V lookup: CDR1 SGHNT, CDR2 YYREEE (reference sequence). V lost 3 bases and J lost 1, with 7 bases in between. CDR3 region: CASSSGPNTEAFF. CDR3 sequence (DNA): TGTGCCAGCAGCTCGGGACCGAACACTGAAGCTTTCTTT.

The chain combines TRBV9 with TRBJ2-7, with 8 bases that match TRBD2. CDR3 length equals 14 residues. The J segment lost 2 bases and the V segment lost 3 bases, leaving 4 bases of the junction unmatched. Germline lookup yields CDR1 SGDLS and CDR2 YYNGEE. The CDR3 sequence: CASSDSGNPYEQYF. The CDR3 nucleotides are TGTGCCAGCAGCGATAGCGGGAACCCCTACGAGCAGTACTTC.